These 2 T cell receptor beta chains came from one sample sequenced in a study of post-analysis software for immune sequencing data. Study observations and caveats: Five or six TRBV segments, TRBV5-6, TRBV5-1 and TRBV20-1 among them, were found more frequent in patients than controls.

Their target antigens are unknown. TCR beta cDNA libraries included unique molecular identifiers. A single record per CDR3 protein comes from TCRdb applying MiXCR to the PCR reads. The sample yields roughly 870,000 distinct CDR3 sequences, around 53% seen once. The sample comprised blood. The receptor source for this set is a girl aged 10 to 17 with multiple sclerosis.

This chain links TRBV5-1 with TRBJ2-7; 13 bases line up with TRBD2. Germline CDR1 and CDR2: SGHRS and YFSETQ. CDR3 length equals 16 residues. V trimming: 3 bases; J trimming: 7 bases; junction bases outside the gene matches: 10. The CDR3 loop is CASSSVLAGGRNEQYF. In DNA form, the CDR3 reads TGCGCCAGCAGCTCTGTACTAGCGGGAGGGAGGAATGAGCAGTACTTC.

Notes on this clonotype: One end of the junction fails to match germline, which may point to a read error. The chain links TRBV7-3 to TRBJ1-6, with a weak D call TRBD1 (5 bases). The CDR3 spans 14 residues. Germline CDR1 and CDR2: SGHTA and FQGTGA. The CDR3 loop is CASSLYAGNSPLHF. The CDR3 DNA follows: TGTGCTAGCAGCCTTTACGCAGGGAATTCACCCCTCCACTTT.